What follows describes a single TCR beta chain. The data were obtained in a study of blood T cell repertoires in COVID-19. In the study overall: Samples representing acute and convalescent COVID-19 were sourced from the United States, Italy and Spain. The analysed material was cDNA or gDNA that came from T cells, B-cell-depleted T cells, or PBMCs.

Authors' methods: Nucleated cell counts were estimated from reference gene primer amplification. Sequencing used immunoSEQ multiplex PCR; TCRdb keeps in-frame clones, though not all of them. V and J calls plus clone size are reproduced from that table; the DNA served to infer D and trimming. The data show about 110,000 clones, approximately 85% seen once. Deletions cut 1 base from V and 0 bases from J, with 12 bases between. CDR1 SGHRS and CDR2 YFSETQ come from the germline V gene. The CDR3 runs to 16 residues. The source of this sequence is a human donor in a cohort sampled during active COVID-19. Sequences were obtained from peripheral blood. This chain uses TRBV5-1 with TRBJ2-3, with a weak D call TRBD2 (6 bases). CDR3: CASSLMAGTSTDTQYF. The CDR3 DNA follows: TGCGCCAGCAGCTTGATGGCGGGGACTAGCACAGATACGCAGTATTTT.